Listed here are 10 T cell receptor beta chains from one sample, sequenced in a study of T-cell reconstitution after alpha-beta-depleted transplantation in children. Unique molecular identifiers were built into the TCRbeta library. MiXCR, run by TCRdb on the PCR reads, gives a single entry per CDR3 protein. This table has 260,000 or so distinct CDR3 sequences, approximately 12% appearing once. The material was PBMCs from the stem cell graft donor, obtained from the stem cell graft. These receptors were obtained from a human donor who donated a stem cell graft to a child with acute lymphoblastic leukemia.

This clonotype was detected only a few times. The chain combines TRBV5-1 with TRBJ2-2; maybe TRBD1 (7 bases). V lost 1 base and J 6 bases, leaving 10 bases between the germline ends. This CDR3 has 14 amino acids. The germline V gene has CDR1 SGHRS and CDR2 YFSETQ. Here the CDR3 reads CASSLPRGAGELFF. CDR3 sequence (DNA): TGCGCCAGCAGCTTGCCCAGGGGGGCCGGGGAGCTGTTTTTT.

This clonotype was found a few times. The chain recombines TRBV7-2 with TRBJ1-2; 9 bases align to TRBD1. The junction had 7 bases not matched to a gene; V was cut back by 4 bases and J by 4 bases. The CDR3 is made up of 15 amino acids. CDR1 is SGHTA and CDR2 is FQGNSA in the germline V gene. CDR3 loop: CASSSGQTGGYGYTF. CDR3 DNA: TGTGCCAGCAGCTCCGGCCAGACAGGGGGCTATGGCTACACCTTC. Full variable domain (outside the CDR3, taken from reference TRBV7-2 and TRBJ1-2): GAGVSQSPSNKVTEKGKDVELRCDPISGHTALYWYRQSLGQGLEFLIYFQGNSAPDKSGLPSDRFSAERTGGSVSTLTIQRTQQEDSAVYLCASSSGQTGGYGYTFGSGTRLTVV.

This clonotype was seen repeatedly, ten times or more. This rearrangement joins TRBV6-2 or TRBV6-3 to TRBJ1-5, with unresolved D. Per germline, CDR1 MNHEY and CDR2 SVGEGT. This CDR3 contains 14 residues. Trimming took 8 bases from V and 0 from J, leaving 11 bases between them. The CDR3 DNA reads TGTGCCAGCGGAGGGAGATATAGCAATCAGCCCCAGCATTTT. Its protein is CASGGRYSNQPQHF.

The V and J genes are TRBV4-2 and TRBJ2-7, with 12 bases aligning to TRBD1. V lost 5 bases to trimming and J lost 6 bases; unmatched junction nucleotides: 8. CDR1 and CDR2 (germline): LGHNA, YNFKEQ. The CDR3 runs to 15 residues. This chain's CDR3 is CASSSGTGGSLEQYF. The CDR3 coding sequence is TGTGCCAGCAGCAGTGGGACAGGGGGCTCCCTCGAGCAGTACTTC.

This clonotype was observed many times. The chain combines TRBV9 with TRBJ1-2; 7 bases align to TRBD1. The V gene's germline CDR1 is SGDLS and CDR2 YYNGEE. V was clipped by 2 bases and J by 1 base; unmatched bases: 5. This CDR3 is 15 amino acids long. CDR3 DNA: TGTGCCAGCAGCGTCTGGACAGGCGGTAACTATGGCTACACCTTC. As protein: CASSVWTGGNYGYTF.

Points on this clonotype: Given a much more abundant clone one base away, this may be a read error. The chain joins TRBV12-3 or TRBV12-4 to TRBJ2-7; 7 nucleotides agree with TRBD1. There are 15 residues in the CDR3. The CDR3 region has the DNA TGTGCCAGCAGTCGAGACAGGGCGAGCTCCTACCAGCAGTACTTC. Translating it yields CASSRDRASSYQQYF.

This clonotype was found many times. The CDR3 region is CASSLWQISDTQYF. The CDR3 DNA reads as TGTGCCAGCAGCTTGTGGCAGATCTCGGATACGCAGTATTTT. The chain has TRBV5-6 and TRBJ2-3; no reliable D call. The CDR3 has 14 residues. Trimming cost V 1 base and J 6 bases, with 12 bases left between them. Germline CDR1 reads SGHDT; CDR2 reads YYEEEE.

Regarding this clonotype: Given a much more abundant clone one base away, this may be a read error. CDR3 in DNA: TGCAGTGCTAGCCTTCCTGGGACGAATGCGCAGTTCTTC. Translation gives CSASLPGTNAQFF. V is TRBV20-1 and J is TRBJ2-1; the D call may be TRBD1 or TRBD2 (5 bases each). This CDR3 spans 13 amino acids. Germline V gene sequence: CDR1 DFQATT, CDR2 SNEGSKA (reference sequence).

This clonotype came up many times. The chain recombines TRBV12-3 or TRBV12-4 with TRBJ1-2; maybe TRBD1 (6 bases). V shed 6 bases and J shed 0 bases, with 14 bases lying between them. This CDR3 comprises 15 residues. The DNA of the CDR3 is TGTGCCAGCAGAAAAACAGGGCCTCCTAACTATGGCTACACCTTC. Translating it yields CASRKTGPPNYGYTF.

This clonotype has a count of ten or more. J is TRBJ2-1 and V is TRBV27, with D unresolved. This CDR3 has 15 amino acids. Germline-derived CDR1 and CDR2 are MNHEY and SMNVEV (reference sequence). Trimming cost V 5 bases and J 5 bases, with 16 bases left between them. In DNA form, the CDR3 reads TGTGCCAGCAGTGGATGGGGTCAACAGAACAATGAGCAGTTCTTC. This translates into CASSGWGQQNNEQFF.